This entry is about one T cell receptor beta chain. Per the authors' pipeline: Amplified reference gene primers provided the basis for estimating nucleated cell counts. Method: immunoSEQ multiplex PCR; TCRdb's copy keeps in-frame clones and lacks some. The V and J calls and clone size are taken from that table; D and trimming were inferred from the DNA. Among approximately 76,000 clones listed, around 85% were seen once. The data stem from a study of blood T cell repertoires in COVID-19. Study-level background: Samples taken during acute and convalescent COVID-19 were collected in the United States, Italy and Spain.

Germline values: CDR1 MNHNS, CDR2 SASEGT. Trimming shortened V by 0 bases and J by 7 bases, and 7 bases separated the two germline ends. The CDR3 is made up of 13 amino acids. This sequence originates from a man aged 25-40 years with acute or convalescent COVID-19. The chain combines TRBV6-1 with TRBJ2-1, with D possibly TRBD2 on 5 matching bases. Sequencing used peripheral blood. In DNA, the CDR3 is TGTGCCAGCAGTGAAGCGGAGCGGAATGAGCAGTTCTTC. It is translated as CASSEAERNEQFF.